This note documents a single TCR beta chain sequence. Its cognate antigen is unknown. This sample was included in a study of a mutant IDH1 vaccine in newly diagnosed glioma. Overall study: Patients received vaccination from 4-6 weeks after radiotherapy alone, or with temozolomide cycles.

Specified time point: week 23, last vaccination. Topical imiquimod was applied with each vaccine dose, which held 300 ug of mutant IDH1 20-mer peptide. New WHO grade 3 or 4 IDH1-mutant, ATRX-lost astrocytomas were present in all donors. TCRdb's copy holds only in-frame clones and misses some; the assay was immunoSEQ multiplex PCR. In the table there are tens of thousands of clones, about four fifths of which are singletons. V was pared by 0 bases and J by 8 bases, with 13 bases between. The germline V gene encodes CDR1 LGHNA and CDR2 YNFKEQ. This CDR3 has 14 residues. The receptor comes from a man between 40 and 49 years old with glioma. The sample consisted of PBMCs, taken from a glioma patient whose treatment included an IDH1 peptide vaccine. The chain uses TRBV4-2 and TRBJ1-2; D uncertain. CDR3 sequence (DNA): TGTGCCAGCAGCCAAGATCTGACCGTGTTCGGCTACACCTTC. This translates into CASSQDLTVFGYTF.